A selection of T cell receptor beta chains follows, all from one sample in a study of resident and recirculating memory T cells in vitiligo. This table comes from immunoSEQ multiplex PCR, and its TCRdb copy is limited to in-frame clones, with some not included. The sample has 72,000 or so clones, 90% to 95% seen once. Material for sequencing was blood. The receptors were sampled from a male donor with vitiligo. The CDR3 runs from the conserved cysteine through the conserved F or W. D genes are given only for firm matches. A clone size is listed for some rows: how often the clone was seen (once, few, many), or a class if it is expanded.

clone size: NA; V gene: TRBV28; D gene: TRBD2; J gene: TRBJ2-7; CDR3 length: 14; CDR3 DNA: TGTGCCAGCAGTTTCCGACTAGCGAACGACGAGCAGTACTTC; CDR3 protein: CASSFRLANDEQYF
clone size: NA; V gene: TRBV30; D gene: NA; J gene: TRBJ2-1; CDR3 length: 14; CDR3 DNA: TGTGCCTGGAGTACGGCTAGCGCCTACAATGAGCAGTTCTTC; CDR3 protein: CAWSTASAYNEQFF
clone size: NA; V gene: TRBV5-1; D gene: TRBD2; J gene: TRBJ2-5; CDR3 length: 17; CDR3 DNA: TGCGCCAGCAGCTTGTGGGCTAGCGGGAGGGCCCGGGAGACCCAGTACTTC; CDR3 protein: CASSLWASGRARETQYF
clone size: NA; V gene: TRBV14; D gene: NA; J gene: TRBJ2-1; CDR3 length: 17; CDR3 DNA: TGTGCCAGCAGCCAAGACCCCAGAGAGGCGGGGTACAATGAGCAGTTCTTC; CDR3 protein: CASSQDPREAGYNEQFF
clone size: NA; V gene: TRBV7-6; D gene: NA; J gene: TRBJ2-1; CDR3 length: 13; CDR3 DNA: TGTGCCAGCAGCCCCAACCCGGGTAATGAGCAGTTCTTC; CDR3 protein: CASSPNPGNEQFF
clone size: NA; V gene: TRBV28; D gene: NA; J gene: TRBJ1-5; CDR3 length: 15; CDR3 DNA: TGTGCCAGCAGTGGGGACTTCCCTAGCAATCAGCCCCAGCATTTT; CDR3 protein: CASSGDFPSNQPQHF
clone size: NA; V gene: TRBV2; D gene: NA; J gene: TRBJ2-5; CDR3 length: 13; CDR3 DNA: TGTGCCAGCAGTTCTACAGAGGGAGAGACCCAGTACTTC; CDR3 protein: CASSSTEGETQYF
clone size: NA; V gene: TRBV4-3; D gene: TRBD1; J gene: TRBJ2-3; CDR3 length: 16; CDR3 DNA: TGCGCCAGCAGCCACCTGGACAGGCCTAGCACAGATACGCAGTATTTT; CDR3 protein: CASSHLDRPSTDTQYF
clone size: NA; V gene: TRBV6-6; D gene: TRBD1; J gene: TRBJ1-5; CDR3 length: 16; CDR3 DNA: TGTGCCAGCAGTTACGGGCAGGGGGCAGGCAATCAGCCCCAGCATTTT; CDR3 protein: CASSYGQGAGNQPQHF
clone size: few; V gene: TRBV6-1; D gene: NA; J gene: TRBJ2-7; CDR3 length: 14; CDR3 DNA: TGTGCCAGCACCCTTAGCGCCAGCTCCTACGAGCAGTACTTC; CDR3 protein: CASTLSASSYEQYF
clone size: NA; V gene: TRBV7-8; D gene: TRBD2; J gene: TRBJ2-7; CDR3 length: 13; CDR3 DNA: TGTGCCAGCAGCCCAACTAGCGTCAACGAGCAGTACTTC; CDR3 protein: CASSPTSVNEQYF
clone size: NA; V gene: TRBV4-1; D gene: NA; J gene: TRBJ2-6; CDR3 length: 15; CDR3 DNA: TGCGCCAGCAGCCCCACGGGTTCTGGGGCCAACGTCCTGACTTTC; CDR3 protein: CASSPTGSGANVLTF
clone size: NA; V gene: TRBV7-2; D gene: TRBD1; J gene: TRBJ1-1; CDR3 length: 15; CDR3 DNA: TGTGCCAGCAGCCCGGCCGGGACAGGGAAGGGGGTAGCTTTCTTT; CDR3 protein: CASSPAGTGKGVAFF
clone size: NA; V gene: TRBV5-6; D gene: NA; J gene: TRBJ1-2; CDR3 length: 14; CDR3 DNA: TGTGCCAGCAGCCCGCGACAGTCCAACTATGGCTACACCTTC; CDR3 protein: CASSPRQSNYGYTF
clone size: NA; V gene: TRBV28; D gene: TRBD1; J gene: TRBJ2-7; CDR3 length: 14; CDR3 DNA: TGTGCCAGCAGTTTCCCGAGGGACAGCTACGAGCAGTACTTC; CDR3 protein: CASSFPRDSYEQYF
clone size: NA; V gene: TRBV7-6; D gene: NA; J gene: TRBJ2-2; CDR3 length: 12; CDR3 DNA: TGTGCCAGCAGCGTTAGTACCGGGGAGCTGTTTTTT; CDR3 protein: CASSVSTGELFF
clone size: NA; V gene: TRBV28; D gene: NA; J gene: TRBJ1-1; CDR3 length: 11; CDR3 DNA: TGTGCCAGCCTCCGGACTGCTGAAGCTTTCTTT; CDR3 protein: CASLRTAEAFF
clone size: NA; V gene: TRBV5-1; D gene: TRBD1; J gene: TRBJ1-2; CDR3 length: 15; CDR3 DNA: TGCGCCAGCAGCTTGGAGACAGGGGGCAGGTATGGCTACACCTTC; CDR3 protein: CASSLETGGRYGYTF
clone size: NA; V gene: TRBV11-2; D gene: TRBD2; J gene: TRBJ2-7; CDR3 length: 15; CDR3 DNA: TGTGCCAGCAGCCGGGGATTAGCGGGAGGGTACGAGCAGTACTTC; CDR3 protein: CASSRGLAGGYEQYF
clone size: NA; V gene: TRBV5-1; D gene: TRBD2; J gene: TRBJ2-5; CDR3 length: 15; CDR3 DNA: TGCGCCAGCAGCCTGTCTAGCGGGAGGGCCGAGACCCAGTACTTC; CDR3 protein: CASSLSSGRAETQYF
clone size: NA; V gene: TRBV6-5; D gene: TRBD1; J gene: TRBJ1-2; CDR3 length: 15; CDR3 DNA: TGTGCCAGCAGTTACTCGTTGGACAGGACTTATGGCTACACCTTC; CDR3 protein: CASSYSLDRTYGYTF
clone size: NA; V gene: TRBV28; D gene: NA; J gene: TRBJ1-5; CDR3 length: 18; CDR3 DNA: TGTGCCAGCAGTGGGGGGGGGAGGCTAAAATTGGGCAATCAGCCCCAGCATTTT; CDR3 protein: CASSGGGRLKLGNQPQHF
clone size: NA; V gene: TRBV11-1; D gene: TRBD1; J gene: TRBJ1-2; CDR3 length: 14; CDR3 DNA: TGTGCCAGCAGCTTATCGACAGGGAGGTATGGCTACACCTTC; CDR3 protein: CASSLSTGRYGYTF
clone size: NA; V gene: TRBV28; D gene: TRBD1; J gene: TRBJ1-2; CDR3 length: 15; CDR3 DNA: TGTGCCAGCAGCCTCCGCCGGACAGGGGGGGACGGCTACACCTTC; CDR3 protein: CASSLRRTGGDGYTF
clone size: NA; V gene: TRBV5-5; D gene: NA; J gene: TRBJ2-5; CDR3 length: 17; CDR3 DNA: TGTGCCAGCAGCTTTGGGGCCGCTCGACGGACACAAGAGACCCAGTACTTC; CDR3 protein: CASSFGAARRTQETQYF
clone size: NA; V gene: TRBV19; D gene: TRBD2; J gene: TRBJ2-1; CDR3 length: 12; CDR3 DNA: TGTGCCACCGGACTAGCCGGCGGCGAGCAGTTCTTC; CDR3 protein: CATGLAGGEQFF
clone size: NA; V gene: TRBV5-1; D gene: NA; J gene: TRBJ2-3; CDR3 length: 15; CDR3 DNA: TGCGCCAGCAGCTTGGGGGCCCAGCTCCAGGGTACGCAGTATTTT; CDR3 protein: CASSLGAQLQGTQYF
clone size: NA; V gene: TRBV6-4; D gene: NA; J gene: TRBJ2-5; CDR3 length: 13; CDR3 DNA: TGCGCCAGCCTGCTAGCGCCCCAAGAGACCCAGTACTTC; CDR3 protein: CASLLAPQETQYF
clone size: NA; V gene: TRBV4-3; D gene: TRBD2; J gene: TRBJ2-7; CDR3 length: 17; CDR3 DNA: TGCGCCAGCAGCTCTGCAAACCTAGCGGGAGGGGCTGGCGAGCAGTACTTC; CDR3 protein: CASSSANLAGGAGEQYF
clone size: NA; V gene: TRBV18; D gene: NA; J gene: TRBJ2-3; CDR3 length: 13; CDR3 DNA: TGTGCCAGCTCACCAGGCCTTACAGATACGCAGTATTTT; CDR3 protein: CASSPGLTDTQYF
clone size: NA; V gene: TRBV4-1; D gene: NA; J gene: TRBJ1-5; CDR3 length: 17; CDR3 DNA: TGCGCCAGCAGGGAACGGTGGGGGGTTTATAGCAATCAGCCCCAGCATTTT; CDR3 protein: CASRERWGVYSNQPQHF
clone size: NA; V gene: TRBV7-2; D gene: TRBD2; J gene: TRBJ2-5; CDR3 length: 19; CDR3 DNA: TGTGCCAGCAGCTTAATTTCCCTAGCGGGAGGACAAACGGGAGAGACCCAGTACTTC; CDR3 protein: CASSLISLAGGQTGETQYF
clone size: NA; V gene: TRBV7-3; D gene: NA; J gene: TRBJ2-2; CDR3 length: 16; CDR3 DNA: TGTGCCAGCAGCTTATGGGGCAGGGGAAACACCGGGGAGCTGTTTTTT; CDR3 protein: CASSLWGRGNTGELFF
clone size: NA; V gene: TRBV19; D gene: NA; J gene: TRBJ2-1; CDR3 length: 11; CDR3 DNA: TGTGCCAGTAGTATCTCAACTAGCTTGTTCTTC; CDR3 protein: CASSISTSLFF
clone size: NA; V gene: TRBV7-2; D gene: NA; J gene: TRBJ2-5; CDR3 length: 14; CDR3 DNA: TGTGCCAGCAGCTTACGCTCTAGCAAAGAGACCCAGTACTTC; CDR3 protein: CASSLRSSKETQYF
clone size: many; V gene: TRBV19; D gene: NA; J gene: TRBJ2-7; CDR3 length: 14; CDR3 DNA: TGTGCCAGTAGTATAGCCGGCGGGCCCTACGAGCAGTACTTC; CDR3 protein: CASSIAGGPYEQYF
clone size: NA; V gene: TRBV30; D gene: TRBD1; J gene: TRBJ2-1; CDR3 length: 17; CDR3 DNA: TGTGCCCGGGATCCCGGGACAGGGGCGAAAAACTACAATGAGCAGTTCTTC; CDR3 protein: CARDPGTGAKNYNEQFF
clone size: NA; V gene: TRBV29-1; D gene: NA; J gene: TRBJ2-3; CDR3 length: 14; CDR3 DNA: TGCAGCGTTACAGGTCTTGGGAGCACAGATACGCAGTATTTT; CDR3 protein: CSVTGLGSTDTQYF
clone size: few; V gene: TRBV2; D gene: NA; J gene: TRBJ1-2; CDR3 length: 15; CDR3 DNA: TGTGCCAGCAGTGAAGGGGCCCTTGCAGTCTATGGCTACACCTTC; CDR3 protein: CASSEGALAVYGYTF
clone size: NA; V gene: TRBV7-2; D gene: NA; J gene: TRBJ1-2; CDR3 length: 14; CDR3 DNA: TGTGCCAGCAGCGATTACAGGGCTAACTATGGCTACACCTTC; CDR3 protein: CASSDYRANYGYTF
clone size: NA; V gene: TRBV27; D gene: NA; J gene: TRBJ2-7; CDR3 length: 13; CDR3 DNA: TGTGCCAGCAGCCCCGGGGGAGTCTACGAGCAGTACTTC; CDR3 protein: CASSPGGVYEQYF
clone size: NA; V gene: TRBV10-2; D gene: NA; J gene: TRBJ1-2; CDR3 length: 15; CDR3 DNA: TGCGCCAGCAGTGAGAGGCAGGGAAGGAGCTATGGCTACACCTTC; CDR3 protein: CASSERQGRSYGYTF
clone size: NA; V gene: TRBV28; D gene: NA; J gene: TRBJ1-2; CDR3 length: 12; CDR3 DNA: TGTGCCAGCAGTAAACAGCTGAATGGCTACACCTTC; CDR3 protein: CASSKQLNGYTF
clone size: NA; V gene: TRBV30; D gene: TRBD1; J gene: TRBJ2-4; CDR3 length: 19; CDR3 DNA: TGTGCCTGGAGTGTACTGGACAGGGGGAGCGGGGTAGCCAAAAACATTCAGTACTTC; CDR3 protein: CAWSVLDRGSGVAKNIQYF
clone size: NA; V gene: TRBV30; D gene: TRBD2; J gene: TRBJ2-5; CDR3 length: 13; CDR3 DNA: TGTGCCTGGAGGGGGGGGATCGAAGAGACCCAGTACTTC; CDR3 protein: CAWRGGIEETQYF
clone size: once; V gene: TRBV27; D gene: NA; J gene: TRBJ1-5; CDR3 length: 15; CDR3 DNA: TGTGCCAGCAGGCGGACACCCTCCCTAGGGCAGCCCCAGCATTTT; CDR3 protein: CASRRTPSLGQPQHF
clone size: NA; V gene: TRBV11-3; D gene: NA; J gene: TRBJ2-1; CDR3 length: 16; CDR3 DNA: TGTGCCAGCAGCCAAAGGACAGTCCCGACGGGCAATGAGCAGTTCTTC; CDR3 protein: CASSQRTVPTGNEQFF
clone size: NA; V gene: TRBV7-2; D gene: TRBD2; J gene: TRBJ2-1; CDR3 length: 17; CDR3 DNA: TGTGCCAGCAGCCCCCACCAGAGACTAGCGGGCCACAATGAGCAGTTCTTC; CDR3 protein: CASSPHQRLAGHNEQFF
clone size: NA; V gene: TRBV28; D gene: NA; J gene: TRBJ1-5; CDR3 length: 14; CDR3 DNA: TGTGCCAGCACGCGGGGGGGCAGGGATCAGCCCCAGCATTTT; CDR3 protein: CASTRGGRDQPQHF
clone size: once; V gene: TRBV9; D gene: NA; J gene: TRBJ1-1; CDR3 length: 13; CDR3 DNA: TGTGCCAGCAGCGATGGTGGGGCGGCTGAAGCTTTCTTT; CDR3 protein: CASSDGGAAEAFF
clone size: once; V gene: TRBV7-9; D gene: NA; J gene: TRBJ1-4; CDR3 length: 12; CDR3 DNA: TGTGCCAGCAGCTTAAGTGCCGGGGAACTGTTTTTT; CDR3 protein: CASSLSAGELFF
clone size: NA; V gene: TRBV5-6; D gene: NA; J gene: TRBJ1-5; CDR3 length: 13; CDR3 DNA: TGTGCCAGCAGCCAGTTACAGGGAAAACCCCAGCATTTT; CDR3 protein: CASSQLQGKPQHF
clone size: NA; V gene: TRBV6-5; D gene: NA; J gene: TRBJ1-3; CDR3 length: 16; CDR3 DNA: TGTGCCAGCAGTTACTCGATAAGCGTCTCTGGAAACACCATATATTTT; CDR3 protein: CASSYSISVSGNTIYF
clone size: once; V gene: TRBV28; D gene: TRBD1; J gene: TRBJ2-1; CDR3 length: 14; CDR3 DNA: TGTGCCAGCAGTTTTATTGGACAGGGCAACCCCCCGGTCTTC; CDR3 protein: CASSFIGQGNPPVF
clone size: NA; V gene: TRBV5-8; D gene: NA; J gene: TRBJ2-1; CDR3 length: 15; CDR3 DNA: TGTGCCAGCAGCTTGGAGGGGGAGCAGACCAATGAGCAGTTCTTC; CDR3 protein: CASSLEGEQTNEQFF